This T cell receptor (beta chain) appears in the sequencing data of a study of cytomegalovirus exposure and HLA in healthy donors. Overall study findings and caveats: Specificity for CMV antigens was confirmed in vitro for a few of the CMV-associated chains. As a later analysis revealed, the rate of TCR association differed by HLA locus, with DRB1 most and HLA-C fewest.

Concerning this clone itself: The antigen is undetermined. One end of the junction is discordant with germline, which a read error may explain.

Germline lookup yields CDR1 SEHNR and CDR2 FQNEAQ (reference sequence). The CDR3 is made up of 13 amino acids. Use of 60 Vbeta and 13 Jbeta primers characterized the PCR. Original processing notes: Later work found approximately 87 million unique TCR beta chains, with some 11 million shared. Here immunoSEQ multiplex PCR was the method, and the copy in TCRdb shows in-frame clones only, minus some. That table furnishes V, J and clone size, whereas the DNA furnished D and trimming. The sample includes approximately 150,000 clones, 75% seen only once; the top ten take approximately 11%. The source is a man between 18 and 29 years old in good health and CMV-seropositive. Sequencing was done on a sample of PBMCs. The J gene is TRBJ1-1, the V gene TRBV7-9, with D uncertain. CDR3 DNA sequence: TGTTCCAGCAGCGTCCAAATGAACACTGAAGCTTTCTTT. This gives the protein CSSSVQMNTEAFF.